The 27 T cell receptor beta chains presented below share a single source sample, sequenced in a study of blood T cell repertoires in COVID-19. TCRdb's table, derived via immunoSEQ multiplex PCR, lists solely in-frame clones and lacks some. Counted here are around 100,000 clones, under 95% occurring once; the ten biggest clones make up 2% to 2.5%. Sequencing input: peripheral blood. The receptors stem from a human donor with active COVID-19. The donor label of this sample is uncertain.

The chain carries TRBV10-2 and TRBJ1-2; a possible D gene is TRBD1 (6 bases). Germline V gene sequence: CDR1 WSHSY, CDR2 SAAADI. V lost 5 bases, J lost 2 bases, and 12 bases lay in between. CDR3 size: 14 residues. Here the CDR3 reads CASSKTGVNYGYTF. CDR3 bases: TGCGCCAGCAGTAAGACAGGAGTAAACTATGGCTACACCTTC.

The chain uses TRBV15 and TRBJ2-1, with 8 nucleotides matching TRBD2. The CDR3 extends over 16 amino acids. J lost 4 bases, V lost 0 bases, and 5 bases had no gene match. CDR1 is LNHNV and CDR2 is YYDKDF in the germline V gene (reference sequence). The CDR3 region is CATSRDWTSQYNEQFF. As DNA, the CDR3 is TGTGCCACCAGCAGAGATTGGACTAGCCAATACAATGAGCAGTTCTTC.

This chain uses TRBV14 with TRBJ2-2; 10 bases map to TRBD2. V gave up 4 bases and J gave up 4 bases; unmatched junction bases: 3. The CDR3 sequence is 15 residues long. Germline CDR1 SGHDN, CDR2 FVKESK. CDR3 residues: CASSLLAGATGELFF. CDR3 nucleotide sequence: TGTGCCAGCAGCCTTCTAGCGGGGGCCACCGGGGAGCTGTTTTTT.

This chain joins TRBV27 and TRBJ1-2; D is possibly TRBD1 (5 bases). Looked up from germline, CDR1 is MNHEY and CDR2 is SMNVEV (reference sequence). The germline V and J ends were trimmed by 4 bases and 2 bases, with 20 bases remaining between them. The CDR3 loop spans 17 amino acids. CDR3 residues: CASSSSGTSLSNYGYTF. DNA for the CDR3: TGTGCCAGCAGTTCCTCCGGGACTTCCCTCTCCAACTATGGCTACACCTTC.

The V call is TRBV2, the J call TRBJ1-6; D possibly corresponds to TRBD1 (6 bases). CDR3 length: 14 residues. Germline values: CDR1 SNHLY, CDR2 FYNNEI. V lost 4 bases, J lost 6 bases, and 10 bases lay in between. DNA of the CDR3: TGTGCCAGCAGTGTCCAGGACAGTAATTCACCCCTCCACTTT. The encoded protein is CASSVQDSNSPLHF.

The V and J genes are TRBV11-1 and TRBJ2-3; 7 nucleotides line up with TRBD2. Germline V gene lookup returns CDR1 SGHAT and CDR2 FQDESV (reference sequence). Unmatched junction bases numbered 4, after V lost 3 bases and J lost 1 base. CDR3 length: 15 amino acids. The CDR3 DNA is TGTGCCAGCAGCTTCACTAGCGCCCGCACAGATACGCAGTATTTT. Translation gives CASSFTSARTDTQYF.

In its sample, this clone ranks as medium-sized. The V call is TRBV29-1, the J call TRBJ1-1; a weak D match, TRBD1 (5 bases). The length of the CDR3 is 15 residues. Germline CDR1 is SQVTM and CDR2 is ANQGSEA. The germline V and J ends were trimmed by 4 bases and 0 bases, with 15 bases remaining between them. The chain's CDR3 is CSVVRALGMNTEAFF. The CDR3 nucleotides are TGCAGCGTTGTCAGGGCTTTAGGGATGAACACTGAAGCTTTCTTT.

This clone was seen only once. The rearrangement links TRBV27 to TRBJ2-2; TRBD2 is a possible D gene (6 bases). The CDR3 runs 19 residues. Trimming took 2 bases from V and 4 from J, leaving 23 bases between them. The V gene's germline CDR1 is MNHEY and CDR2 SMNVEV (reference sequence). CDR3 bases: TGTGCCAGCAGTTTACTTTATGGGGGGTTGGTTTCGAGCACCGGGGAGCTGTTTTTT. Translation gives CASSLLYGGLVSSTGELFF.

The V and J genes are TRBV6-6 and TRBJ2-3; 7 nucleotides line up with TRBD1. The CDR3 has 16 residues. V gave up 6 bases and J gave up 3 bases; unmatched junction bases: 12. The germline gives CDR1 MNHNY, CDR2 SVGAGI (reference sequence). CDR3 sequence (DNA): TGTGCCAGCAGAGAAACAGGGGTTCGTCCAACAGATACGCAGTATTTT. Its translation: CASRETGVRPTDTQYF.

V and J are TRBV11-2 and TRBJ1-1; 8 bases line up with TRBD1. The CDR3 extends over 14 amino acids. Trimming cost V 0 bases and J 10 bases; bases outside gene matches: 7. Germline CDR1 is SGHAT and CDR2 is FQNNGV. DNA for the CDR3: TGTGCCAGCAGCTTAGATTCCAGGGGGCAGCTAGCTTTCTTT. Its protein is CASSLDSRGQLAFF.

The chain joins TRBV5-4 to TRBJ2-3, with TRBD2 matching over 11 bases. Germline V gives CDR1 SGHNT, CDR2 YYREEE (reference sequence). The CDR3 extends over 16 amino acids. Trimming cost V 0 bases and J 2 bases; bases outside gene matches: 2. CDR3 nucleotides: TGTGCCAGCAGCTTGGATAGCGGGGGGGCCACAGATACGCAGTATTTT. It encodes CASSLDSGGATDTQYF.

This chain connects TRBV5-6 to TRBJ1-4; the match to TRBD1 covers 12 bases. Unmatched junction bases numbered 9, after V lost 2 bases and J lost 7 bases. CDR1 is SGHDT, CDR2 YYEEEE, per germline. CDR3 length: 17 residues. The CDR3 sequence: CASSLSGTGGSSEKLFF. The CDR3, as DNA: TGTGCCAGCAGCTTATCCGGGACAGGGGGCAGCAGTGAAAAACTGTTTTTT.

This clone was detected only once. CDR3 sequence (DNA): TGTGCCAGCAGAGAAACTTACTATGGCTACACCTTC. Residues: CASRETYYGYTF. The chain combines TRBV6-6 with TRBJ1-2; D remains ambiguous. The ends were cut back, 6 bases at V and 3 bases at J, with 8 bases in the middle. The CDR3 has 12 residues. Germline-derived CDR1 and CDR2 are MNHNY and SVGAGI (reference sequence).

The chain has TRBV15 and TRBJ1-2; D remains unclear. V lost 6 bases and J lost 0, with 14 bases in between. The CDR3 loop spans 15 amino acids. Germline loops: CDR1 LNHNV, CDR2 YYDKDF (reference sequence). CDR3 sequence reads: CATRASGRTNYGYTF. The CDR3 DNA reads as TGTGCCACCAGGGCCTCGGGTAGGACTAACTATGGCTACACCTTC.

This clone came up once. CDR3: CASSRWDRQYNEQFF. DNA of the CDR3: TGTGCCAGCAGCCGCTGGGACAGGCAATACAATGAGCAGTTCTTC. J is TRBJ2-1 and V is TRBV7-9; TRBD1 matches 8 bases. The CDR3 spans 15 residues. V dropped 5 bases and J dropped 4; count of bases not matched to a gene: 7. CDR1 and CDR2 (germline): SEHNR, FQNEAQ (reference sequence).

This chain joins TRBV6-2 or TRBV6-3 and TRBJ2-3; D is perhaps TRBD2 (5 bases). V lost 5 bases and J lost 5, with 17 bases in between. The germline V gene encodes CDR1 MNHEY and CDR2 SVGEGT. The CDR3 consists of 15 residues. The CDR3 reads CASSQASSRGDTQYF. The CDR3 bases are TGTGCCAGCAGTCAGGCCTCTAGCCGGGGAGATACGCAGTATTTT.

The chain carries TRBV28 and TRBJ1-5; 7 nucleotides line up with TRBD1. V lost 6 bases and J lost 2; bases outside the gene matches: 7. The germline CDR1 and CDR2 sequences are MDHEN and SYDVKM. The CDR3 runs to 15 residues. CDR3 DNA sequence: TGTGCCAGCAGCTTACAGGGGCCGGGCAATCAGCCCCAGCATTTT. Its protein is CASSLQGPGNQPQHF. Combining the CDR3 with reference TRBV28 and TRBJ1-5 gives the whole variable domain DVKVTQSSRYLVKRTGEKVFLECVQDMDHENMFWYRQDPGLGLRLIYFSYDVKMKEKGDIPEGYSVSREKKERFSLILESASTNQTSMYLCASSLQGPGNQPQHFGDGTRLSIL.

V usage is TRBV28 and J usage is TRBJ2-6; tentatively, D is TRBD1 (5 bases). The CDR3 is made up of 16 amino acids. Trimming removed 5 bases at V and 0 bases at J, with 11 bases between. Germline V gene lookup returns CDR1 MDHEN and CDR2 SYDVKM. DNA for the CDR3: TGTGCCAGCAGTGACAGTGGACCCTCTGGGGCCAACGTCCTGACTTTC. Its protein product is CASSDSGPSGANVLTF.

This chain links TRBV18 with TRBJ1-5, with D perhaps matching TRBD1 (5 bases). The CDR3 extends over 14 amino acids. Trimming pared 4 bases from V and 4 bases from J, leaving 11 bases between. Germline CDR1 reads KGHSH; CDR2 reads LQKENI. CDR3 region: CASSRGHSNQPQHF. As DNA, the CDR3 is TGTGCCAGCTCACGGGGCCACAGTAATCAGCCCCAGCATTTT.

The V gene is TRBV6-5, the J gene TRBJ2-1, with D perhaps TRBD2 (6 bases). With 2 bases removed from V and 2 bases from J, the gap between germline ends came to 7 bases. The CDR3 is 14 amino acids. CDR1 is MNHEY, CDR2 SVGAGI, per germline. The CDR3 coding sequence is TGTGCCAGCAGTTACGGGACTCCCTACAATGAGCAGTTCTTC. Translating it yields CASSYGTPYNEQFF.

This clone was observed a single time. The V gene is TRBV2, the J gene TRBJ2-3; TRBD1 matches at 8 bases. Trimming cost V 3 bases and J 2 bases; bases outside gene matches: 4. This CDR3 spans 15 amino acids. Germline V gene lookup returns CDR1 SNHLY and CDR2 FYNNEI. CDR3: CASSEDRAYTDTQYF. The CDR3 DNA reads as TGTGCCAGCAGTGAGGACAGGGCCTACACAGATACGCAGTATTTT.

This clone was observed once. The V call is TRBV6-1, the J call TRBJ1-6; possible D gene TRBD1, 5 bases. Trimming removed 1 base from V and 12 bases from J, with 19 bases in between. Germline lookup yields CDR1 MNHNS and CDR2 SASEGT. The CDR3 has 16 amino acids. As DNA, the CDR3 is TGTGCCAGCAGTGAAGTTGGAGGGGCCCAGCGGAGACCCCTCCACTTT. It yields the protein CASSEVGGAQRRPLHF.

The chain uses TRBV6-5 and TRBJ1-4; no firm D call. Trimming removed 2 bases from V and 10 bases from J, with 17 bases in between. This CDR3 is built from 15 residues. The germline CDR1 and CDR2 sequences are MNHEY and SVGAGI. The CDR3 reads CASSYGLGRNGKLFF. CDR3 DNA: TGTGCCAGCAGTTACGGTCTTGGCAGGAACGGAAAACTGTTTTTT.

This chain connects TRBV11-2 to TRBJ1-1; D perhaps matches TRBD1 (6 bases). This CDR3 is built from 15 residues. Germline CDR1 SGHAT, CDR2 FQNNGV. Between the trimmed V and J ends, which lost 1 base and 0 bases, there was a span of 9 bases. The CDR3 spells CASSLADSMNTEAFF. In DNA, the CDR3 is TGTGCCAGCAGCTTAGCGGACAGTATGAACACTGAAGCTTTCTTT.

The J gene is TRBJ1-2, the V gene TRBV18, with unresolved D. The CDR3 loop spans 15 amino acids. The V gene lost 2 bases and the J gene lost 8 bases, with 18 bases spanning the gap. Looked up from germline, CDR1 is KGHSH and CDR2 is LQKENI. The CDR3 DNA is TGTGCCAGCTCACCAACGGGTTACGAGGGAGCAGGCTACACCTTC. Amino acid sequence: CASSPTGYEGAGYTF.

The chain has TRBV4-2 and TRBJ1-2, with D perhaps matching TRBD1 (6 bases). CDR1 is LGHNA and CDR2 is YNFKEQ in the germline V gene. CDR3 length equals 15 residues. Trimming removed 0 bases at V and 8 bases at J, with 16 bases between. This CDR3 reads CASSQDGGGPDGYTF. The CDR3 nucleotides read TGTGCCAGCAGCCAAGATGGGGGGGGGCCGGACGGCTACACCTTC.

The CDR3 loop reads CASSLGQVRETQYF. CDR3 DNA: TGCGCCAGCAGCTTGGGACAGGTCCGAGAGACCCAGTACTTC. The chain carries TRBV5-1 and TRBJ2-5; D possibly corresponds to TRBD1 (6 bases). Germline V gene lookup returns CDR1 SGHRS and CDR2 YFSETQ. This CDR3 region has 14 residues. V was pared by 0 bases and J by 4 bases, with 10 bases between.